Below, 4 T cell receptor beta chains from the same sample are listed, as sequenced in a study of beta chain features in type 1 diabetes. Expressed TCRB transcripts were sequenced after all isolated RNA was converted to cDNA. The repertoire was sequenced with immunoSEQ multiplex PCR; TCRdb's copy has only in-frame clones and lacks some. The sample carries roughly 150,000 clones, over 9% recorded once. Their antigens remain unidentified. General study points: Patients with Type 1 diabetes showed moderately but significantly shorter TCRB CDR3s in all four CD4+ subsets.

The sequenced material came from central memory CD4+ T cells from blood. Every receptor here comes from a man in his thirties or forties with type 1 diabetes.

Details on this clone: One end of the junction is discordant with germline, which a read error may explain. V and J are TRBV29-1 and TRBJ2-4; D might be TRBD2 (6 bases). The germline V gene encodes CDR1 SQVTM and CDR2 ANQGSEA. This CDR3 comprises 14 residues. The CDR3 DNA reads as TGCAGCGTTTACGGGAGCCCCCAAGAAAACAGTCAGTACTTC. This codes for CSVYGSPQENSQYF.

The V gene is TRBV4-2, the J gene TRBJ2-2; tentative D call: TRBD2 (5 bases). The CDR3 is 16 residues long. Trimming pared 0 bases from V and 1 base from J, leaving 9 bases between. Germline V gene lookup returns CDR1 LGHNA and CDR2 YNFKEQ. CDR3 amino acids: CASSQEGGLNTGELFF. CDR3 nucleotide sequence: TGTGCCAGCAGCCAAGAAGGCGGGCTGAACACCGGGGAGCTGTTTTTT.

This rearrangement joins TRBV30 to TRBJ1-4; D unclear. There are 14 residues in the CDR3. CDR1 is GTSNPN, CDR2 SVGIG, per germline (reference sequence). V dropped 0 bases and J dropped 7 bases, with 12 bases sitting between them. The CDR3 reads CAWSVGGLGEKLFF. The CDR3 DNA reads TGTGCCTGGAGTGTCGGAGGACTAGGTGAAAAACTGTTTTTT.

The rearrangement links TRBV28 to TRBJ1-2, with a tentative D call TRBD1 (5 bases). The CDR3 spans 15 residues. V gave up 4 bases and J gave up 3 bases, with 15 bases separating them. Germline values: CDR1 MDHEN, CDR2 SYDVKM. The CDR3, as DNA: TGTGCCAGCAGTTCCGGGGGGTCGGGCGACTATGGCTACACCTTC. It specifies CASSSGGSGDYGYTF.